This is a list of T cell receptor beta chains from one sample in a study of tumor and adjacent non-tumor tissue in lung cancer. TCRdb ran MiXCR on the multiplex PCR reads and lists one entry per CDR3 protein. The table lists about 200,000 distinct CDR3 sequences, 71% of them singletons. Material: lung tumor tissue. These receptors came from a man in his fifties or sixties with non-small cell lung cancer. Both conserved end residues are part of each CDR3. The order of the fields is clone size, D gene, V gene, J gene, CDR3 protein, CDR3 DNA. A D gene is named only where the DNA matches it firmly. A clone size is listed for some rows: how often the clone was seen (once, few, many), or a class if it is expanded.

>-|-|TRBV30|TRBJ2-1
CAWSVVQSSYNEQFF
TGTGCCTGGAGTGTGGTTCAGAGCTCCTACAATGAGCAGTTCTTC
>-|-|TRBV5-4|TRBJ2-5
CASSLRSEETQYF
TGTGCCAGCAGCTTGCGGAGTGAAGAGACCCAGTACTTC
>-|-|TRBV29-1|TRBJ2-1
CSVRRFDNKQFF
TGCAGCGTTCGCAGGTTTGACAATAAACAGTTCTTC
>-|-|TRBV6-5|TRBJ2-7
CASSYTSTGVSYEQYF
TGTGCCAGCAGTTACACCTCGACAGGTGTCTCCTATGAGCAATACTTC
>-|-|TRBV5-1|TRBJ2-7
CASSSMDSQVGEQYF
TGCGCCAGCAGCTCTATGGATAGTCAGGTGGGCGAGCAGTACTTC
>-|-|TRBV24-1|TRBJ2-3
CATSDAQNQPQYF
TGTGCCACCAGTGATGCCCAGAATCAGCCCCAGTATTTT
>-|-|TRBV11-3|TRBJ2-5
CANSFLETQHF
TGTGCCAACAGCTTCTTGGAGACCCAGCACTTC
>-|-|TRBV10-2|TRBJ1-2
CASSERGDGNTF
TGCGCCAGCAGTGAGAGGGGGGATGGCAACACCTTC
>-|TRBD2|TRBV7-2|TRBJ2-3
CASGLGTSLYTDTQYF
TGTGCCAGCGGACTCGGGACTAGTCTGTACACAGATACGCAGTATTTT
>many|TRBD1|TRBV20-1|TRBJ2-7
CSAKSDRVGGGSYEQYF
TGCAGTGCTAAATCGGACAGGGTAGGCGGAGGGTCCTACGAGCAGTACTTC
>once|-|TRBV20-1|TRBJ1-1
CSARDRGRLNTEGFF
TGCAGTGCTAGAGACAGGGGCAGGTTGAACACTGAAGGTTTCTTT
>many|-|TRBV6-1|TRBJ2-2
CASSRLGVDTGELFF
TGTGCCAGCAGTAGACTAGGCGTTGACACCGGGGAGCTGTTTTTT
>-|-|TRBV12-3/TRBV12-4|TRBJ2-1
CASSPREGAGANEQFF
TGTGCCAGCAGCCCTAGGGAGGGGGCAGGGGCGAATGAGCAGTTCTTC
>few|-|TRBV29-1|TRBJ1-3
CSVGLTGVSGNTIYF
TGCAGCGTTGGACTGACAGGAGTCTCTGGAAACACCATATATTTT
>-|TRBD2|TRBV29-1|TRBJ2-5
CSVQRWNFGTSGTWGIEIQYF
TGCAGCGTACAAAGGTGGAATTTCGGGACTAGTGGGACTTGGGGGATAGAGATCCAGTACTTC
>-|-|TRBV6-1|TRBJ1-6
CASSRDYNSPLHF
TGTGCCAGCAGCCGGGATTATAATTCACCCCTCCACTTT
>-|-|TRBV12-3/TRBV12-4|TRBJ2-3
CASSYGSSGTDTQYF
TGTGCCAGCAGTTACGGGTCCTCTGGTACAGATACGCAGTATTTT